This T cell receptor beta chain derives from a study of CXCR3-negative and CXCR3-positive naive CD8 T cells. Points from the study as a whole: Both naive subsets carried similar amounts of surface CD5, so TCR strength was inferred from TRB CDR3 properties.

UMI-labeled TRB cDNA libraries were prepared by 5' RACE. From the 5' RACE reads, TCRdb lists one entry per CDR3 protein and no DNA. The sample table sets out 150,000 or so distinct CDR3 sequences. Remarks on this clonotype: Its antigen is undetermined.

Sample: naive CXCR3- CD8+ T cells from blood. The subset is: CD45RO-CCR7+CD27+CD95- naive CD8+ T cells lacking CXCR3 (TNR3-). This TCR came from a human donor in good health. Some clones in this sample may be carry-over from other donors' samples.

Here the CDR3 reads CASSLAALFYEQYF. This chain uses TRBV27 with TRBJ2-7. The CDR3 is made up of 14 amino acids. In germline, CDR1 is MNHEY, CDR2 SMNVEV (reference sequence).